Below are 9 T cell receptor beta chains sequenced from a single sample in a study of CD8 T cells in Susac syndrome. Random hexamers served to reverse transcribe roughly 0.45 to 1 ug RNA. TCRdb recomputed calls from the immunoSEQ multiplex PCR reads with MiXCR, one row per CDR3 protein. The sample lists roughly 190,000 distinct CDR3 sequences, 85% to 95% occurring once. The sample comprised CD4+ T cells from PBMCs. The receptor source for this set is a human donor in good health.

The chain is built from TRBV7-2 and TRBJ2-2; tentative D call: TRBD2 (5 bases). With 8 bases removed from V and 9 bases from J, the gap between germline ends came to 16 bases. The germline V gene has CDR1 SGHTA and CDR2 FQGNSA. The CDR3 totals 13 residues. Here the CDR3 reads CASRMVGGRELFF. The CDR3 nucleotides are TGTGCCAGCCGGATGGTCGGCGGGCGGGAGCTGTTTTTT.

The rearrangement joins TRBV4-3 to TRBJ2-2, with TRBD1 matching 9 bases. After removal of 2 bases from V and 6 bases from J, the junction contained 4 bases not matched to a gene. Germline lookup yields CDR1 LGHNA and CDR2 YSLEER. CDR3 length equals 15 residues. In DNA, the CDR3 is TGCGCCAGCAGCCAAAGGACAGGGGCGTCCGGGGAGCTGTTTTTT. Protein: CASSQRTGASGELFF.

The chain is built from TRBV29-1 and TRBJ1-5; 8 bases agree with TRBD1. The germline V gene encodes CDR1 SQVTM and CDR2 ANQGSEA. V was clipped by 6 bases and J by 7 bases; unmatched bases: 11. This CDR3 comprises 14 residues. This CDR3 reads CSVTQGASGQPQHF. In DNA, the CDR3 is TGCAGCGTCACCCAGGGGGCGTCAGGGCAGCCCCAGCATTTT.

The rearrangement uses TRBV12-3 or TRBV12-4 and TRBJ2-2; 10 bases are shared with TRBD2. With V trimmed by 7 bases and J by 4 bases, 6 bases remained unmatched. This CDR3 region has 15 residues. Here the CDR3 reads CASTPTSGFTGELFF. CDR3 coding DNA: TGTGCCAGCACCCCGACTAGCGGGTTCACCGGGGAGCTGTTTTTT.

This clonotype came up once. The rearrangement uses TRBV6-2 or TRBV6-3 and TRBJ2-2; no clear D. V was shortened by 6 bases and J by 4 bases, with 9 bases between the two germline ends. This CDR3 has 13 residues. The V gene's germline CDR1 is MNHEY and CDR2 SVGEGT. The CDR3 DNA reads as TGTGCCAGCAGAGCACCGACCACCGGGGAGCTGTTTTTT. Protein: CASRAPTTGELFF.

This rearrangement joins TRBV20-1 to TRBJ1-5; maybe TRBD1 (5 bases). V lost 6 bases and J lost 3, with 12 bases in between. Germline V gene sequence: CDR1 DFQATT, CDR2 SNEGSKA (reference sequence). This CDR3 region has 13 residues. The CDR3 nucleotides read TGCAGTGCGGGGGGACTGCACAATCAGCCCCAGCATTTT. This sequence encodes CSAGGLHNQPQHF.

This chain uses TRBV19 with TRBJ2-6; D remains unclear. In germline, CDR1 is LNHDA, CDR2 SQIVND (reference sequence). The V gene lost 5 bases and the J gene lost 4 bases, with 21 bases spanning the gap. This CDR3 is 18 amino acids long. This CDR3 reads CASSPPNKGLRGANVLTF. CDR3 DNA sequence: TGTGCCAGTAGTCCACCCAATAAAGGGTTACGAGGGGCCAACGTCCTGACTTTC.

J is TRBJ2-7 and V is TRBV18; 7 bases map to TRBD2. This CDR3 comprises 15 residues. The germline CDR1 and CDR2 sequences are KGHSH and LQKENI. V lost 3 bases, J lost 1 base, and 6 bases stayed unmatched. This CDR3 reads CASSPLQGGSYEQYF. DNA of the CDR3: TGTGCCAGCTCACCTTTGCAGGGAGGGTCCTACGAGCAGTACTTC.

V usage is TRBV5-1 and J usage is TRBJ1-2; D remains unclear. Trimming stripped 4 bases from V and 4 bases from J, with 8 bases between. This CDR3 region has 12 residues. Germline CDR1 and CDR2: SGHRS and YFSETQ. This chain's CDR3 is CASSSNGYGYTF. The CDR3 region has the DNA TGCGCCAGCAGCAGCAACGGCTATGGCTACACCTTC.